This TCR beta chain stems from a study of CD8 T cells in Susac syndrome. Background on the study: When blood was drawn, the patients with Susac syndrome were therapy-naive, on corticosteroids, or on intravenous immunoglobulin alone. Overall study findings and caveats: The number of individuals included in the study's TCR sequencing and HLA analysis was acknowledged as relatively small. Clonal expansion involving Susac CD8+ cells peaked in TEMRA cells and active patients.

This clonotype showed up just once. Its target is not known. cDNA came from roughly 0.47 to 1 ug RNA primed by random hexamers. The method of amplification for TCR beta CDR3 was immunoSEQ multiplex PCR, covering 54 Vbeta and 13 Jbeta. TCRdb redid the calling of the immunoSEQ multiplex PCR reads with MiXCR, one entry per CDR3 protein. Of 80,000 or so distinct CDR3 sequences listed, about 96% are singletons. This CDR3 has 16 amino acids. V lost 3 bases to trimming and J lost 1 base, with 18 bases between them. Germline-derived CDR1 and CDR2 are DFQATT and SNEGSKA (reference sequence). Sequenced: CD8+ T cells from PBMCs. The chain couples TRBV20-1 to TRBJ2-5, with D possibly matching TRBD1 (6 bases). The clonotype was recovered from a human donor with Susac syndrome. CDR3 protein: CSARFEAYRAQETQYF. Written as DNA, the CDR3 is TGCAGTGCTAGGTTTGAGGCATACAGGGCCCAAGAGACCCAGTACTTC.